This TCR beta chain derives from a study of shared clonotypes between healthy human individuals. General study results and limits: Investigators collected only blood, and repertoires in tissues likely differ.

This CDR3 region has 13 residues. Germline V gives CDR1 SQVTM, CDR2 ANQGSEA. V shed 8 bases and J shed 2 bases, with 15 bases lying between them. Clones were sequenced by immunoSEQ multiplex PCR, and TCRdb holds only the in-frame ones, with some missing. In the table there are 1.5 million to 2.5 million clones, 85% to 95% of which are singletons. CD45RO-negative, CCR7-selected cells formed the naive CD8 fraction, which excluded terminally differentiated effector memory CD45RA+ cells. Remarks on this clone: What it binds is not known.

This clonotype was obtained from a man aged 18 to 30 in good health. The rearrangement links TRBV29-1 to TRBJ1-2, with unresolved D. Sequences were obtained from naive CD8+ T cells sorted from blood. In DNA, the CDR3 is TGCAGCTCTAATCAGGCCACAAACTATGGCTACACCTTC. Its translation is CSSNQATNYGYTF.